This T cell receptor beta chain originates from a study of T cell repertoires in cytomegalovirus infection. Overall study: It can be stated that public TCR beta signatures indicated CMV infection as well as a matching HLA type.

This clonotype has at least ten counts. Its specificity is unknown. Points from the study as a whole: Predominance within the ex vivo response was attributable to HLA-C-restricted CMV-specific TCR beta clonotypes. Cumulative public TCR beta family frequency identified carriers of CMV plus the relevant HLA.

V lost 3 bases, J lost 3 bases, and 5 bases lay in between. The CDR3 runs to 12 residues. Germline CDR1 is SGHTA and CDR2 is FQGNSA. TCRdb ran MiXCR on the reads and lists one entry per CDR3 protein. Here the sample spans around 490,000 distinct CDR3 sequences, around 27% being singletons. This chain uses TRBV7-2 with TRBJ1-1; no reliable D call. The sequenced sample consisted of PBMCs. The origin of this receptor is a human donor in good health (CMV status not recorded). Some clones in this sample may be carry-over from other donors' samples. CDR3 DNA sequence: TGTGCCAGCAGCTTGTCTTACACTGAAGCTTTCTTT. Amino acids: CASSLSYTEAFF.